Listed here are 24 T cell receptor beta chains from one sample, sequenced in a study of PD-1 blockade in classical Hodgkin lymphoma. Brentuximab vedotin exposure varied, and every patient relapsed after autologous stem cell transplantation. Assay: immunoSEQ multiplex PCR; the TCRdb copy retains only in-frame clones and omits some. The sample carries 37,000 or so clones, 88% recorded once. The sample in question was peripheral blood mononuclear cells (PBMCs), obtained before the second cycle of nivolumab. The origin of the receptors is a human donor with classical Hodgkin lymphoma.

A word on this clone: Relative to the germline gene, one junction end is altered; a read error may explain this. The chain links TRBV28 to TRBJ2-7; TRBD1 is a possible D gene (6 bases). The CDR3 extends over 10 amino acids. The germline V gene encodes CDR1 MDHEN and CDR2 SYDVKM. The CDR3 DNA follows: TGTGCCAGCAGTAGTTACAGGGCCCACTTC. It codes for CASSSYRAHF. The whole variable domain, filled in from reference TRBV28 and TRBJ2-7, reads DVKVTQSSRYLVKRTGEKVFLECVQDMDHENMFWYRQDPGLGLRLIYFSYDVKMKEKGDIPEGYSVSREKKERFSLILESASTNQTSMYLCASSSYRAHFGPGTRLTVT.

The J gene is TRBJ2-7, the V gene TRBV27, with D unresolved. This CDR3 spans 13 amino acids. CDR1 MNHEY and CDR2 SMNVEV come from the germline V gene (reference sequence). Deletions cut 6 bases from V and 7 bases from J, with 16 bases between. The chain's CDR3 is CASSPGLLGEQYF. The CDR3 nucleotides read TGTGCCAGCAGCCCCGGGCTTCTCGGGGAGCAGTACTTC.

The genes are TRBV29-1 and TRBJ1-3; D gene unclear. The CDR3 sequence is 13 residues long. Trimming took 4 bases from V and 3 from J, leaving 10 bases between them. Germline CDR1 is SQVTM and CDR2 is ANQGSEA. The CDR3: CSVAIHLGNTIYF. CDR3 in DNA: TGCAGCGTTGCGATTCACCTTGGAAACACCATATATTTT. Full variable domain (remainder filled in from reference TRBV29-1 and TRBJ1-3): SAVISQKPSRDICQRGTSLTIQCQVDSQVTMMFWYRQQPGQSLTLIATANQGSEATYESGFVIDKFPISRPNLTFSTLTVSNMSPEDSSIYLCSVAIHLGNTIYFGEGSWLTVV.

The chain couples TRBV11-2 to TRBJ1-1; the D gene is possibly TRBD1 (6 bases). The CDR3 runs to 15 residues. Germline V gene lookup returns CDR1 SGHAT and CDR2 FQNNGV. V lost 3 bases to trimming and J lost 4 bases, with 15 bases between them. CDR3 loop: CASSLLGGGGTEAFF. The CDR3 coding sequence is TGTGCCAGCAGCTTGCTCGGAGGGGGGGGCACTGAAGCTTTCTTT.

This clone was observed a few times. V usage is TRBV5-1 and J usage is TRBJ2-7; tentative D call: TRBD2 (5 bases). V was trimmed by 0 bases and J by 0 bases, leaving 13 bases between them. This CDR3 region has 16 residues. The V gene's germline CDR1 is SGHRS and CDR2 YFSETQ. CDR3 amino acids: CASSLGGGPPSYEQYF. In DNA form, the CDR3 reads TGCGCCAGCAGCTTGGGAGGCGGGCCTCCCTCCTACGAGCAGTACTTC.

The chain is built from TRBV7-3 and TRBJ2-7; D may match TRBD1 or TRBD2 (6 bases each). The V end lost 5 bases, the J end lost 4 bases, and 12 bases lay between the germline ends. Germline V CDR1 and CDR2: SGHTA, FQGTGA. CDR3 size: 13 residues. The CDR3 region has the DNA TGTGCCAGCAGCCCCGGGGGCGGGTACGAGCAGTACTTC. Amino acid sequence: CASSPGGGYEQYF.

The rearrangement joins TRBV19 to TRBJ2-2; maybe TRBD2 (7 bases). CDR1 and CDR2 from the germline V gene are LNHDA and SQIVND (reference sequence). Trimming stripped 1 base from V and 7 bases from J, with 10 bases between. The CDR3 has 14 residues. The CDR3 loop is CASSIVGGVGELFF. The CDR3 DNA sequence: TGTGCCAGTAGTATAGTAGGGGGGGTCGGGGAGCTGTTTTTT.

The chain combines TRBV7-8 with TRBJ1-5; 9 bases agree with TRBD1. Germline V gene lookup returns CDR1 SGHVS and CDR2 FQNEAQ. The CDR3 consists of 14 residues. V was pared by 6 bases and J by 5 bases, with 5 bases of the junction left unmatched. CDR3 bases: TGTGCCAGCAGTCACAGGGGGCCCTATCAGCCCCAGCATTTT. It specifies CASSHRGPYQPQHF.

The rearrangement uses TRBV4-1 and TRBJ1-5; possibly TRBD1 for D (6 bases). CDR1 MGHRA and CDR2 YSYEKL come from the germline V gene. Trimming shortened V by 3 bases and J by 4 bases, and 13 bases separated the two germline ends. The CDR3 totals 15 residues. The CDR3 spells CASSQLGHRNQPQHF. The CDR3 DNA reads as TGCGCCAGCAGCCAGTTGGGACATCGGAATCAGCCCCAGCATTTT.

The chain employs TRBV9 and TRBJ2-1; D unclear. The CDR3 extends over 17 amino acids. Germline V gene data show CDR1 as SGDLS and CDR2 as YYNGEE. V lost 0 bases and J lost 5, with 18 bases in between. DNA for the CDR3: TGTGCCAGCAGCGTAGATCCTCTAGTCGGAGTACACAATGAGCAGTTCTTC. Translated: CASSVDPLVGVHNEQFF.

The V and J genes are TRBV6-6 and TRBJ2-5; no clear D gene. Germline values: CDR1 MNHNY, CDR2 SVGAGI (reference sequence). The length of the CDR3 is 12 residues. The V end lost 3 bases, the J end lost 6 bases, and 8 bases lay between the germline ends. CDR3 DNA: TGTGCCAGCAGTTATGGGTTACAGACCCAGTACTTC. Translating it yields CASSYGLQTQYF.

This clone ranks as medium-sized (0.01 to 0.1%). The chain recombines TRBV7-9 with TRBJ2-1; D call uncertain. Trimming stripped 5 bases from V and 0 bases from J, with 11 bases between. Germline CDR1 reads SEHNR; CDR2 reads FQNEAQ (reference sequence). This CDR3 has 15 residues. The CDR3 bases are TGTGCCAGCAGCCTCACAGCGAGCTCCTACAATGAGCAGTTCTTC. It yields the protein CASSLTASSYNEQFF.

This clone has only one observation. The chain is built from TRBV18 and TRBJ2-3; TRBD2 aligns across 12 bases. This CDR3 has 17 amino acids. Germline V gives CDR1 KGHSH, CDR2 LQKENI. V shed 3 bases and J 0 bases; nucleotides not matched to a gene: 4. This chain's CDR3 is CASSPRTSGTSTDTQYF. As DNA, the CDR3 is TGTGCCAGCTCACCCCGGACTAGCGGGACCAGCACAGATACGCAGTATTTT.

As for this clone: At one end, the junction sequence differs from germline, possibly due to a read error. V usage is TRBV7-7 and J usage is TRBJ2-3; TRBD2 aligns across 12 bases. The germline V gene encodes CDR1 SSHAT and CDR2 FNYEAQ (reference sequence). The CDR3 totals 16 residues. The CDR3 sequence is CASSSGLAGTTDTQYF. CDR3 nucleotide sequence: TGTGCTAGCAGTTCCGGACTAGCGGGAACCACAGATACGCAGTATTTT.

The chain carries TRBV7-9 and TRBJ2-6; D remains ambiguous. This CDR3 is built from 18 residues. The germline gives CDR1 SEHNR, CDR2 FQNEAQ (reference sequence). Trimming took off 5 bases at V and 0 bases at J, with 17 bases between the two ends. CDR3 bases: TGTGCCAGCAGCGGCTTAGAGGACGGAGCCTCTGGGGCCAACGTCCTGACTTTC. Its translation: CASSGLEDGASGANVLTF.

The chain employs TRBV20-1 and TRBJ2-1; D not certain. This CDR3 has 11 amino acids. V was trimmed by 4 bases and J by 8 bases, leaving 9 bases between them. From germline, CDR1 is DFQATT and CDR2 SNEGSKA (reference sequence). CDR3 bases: TGCAGTGCTACCCTCGACTATGAGCAGTTCTTC. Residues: CSATLDYEQFF.

CDR3 loop: CASSLKAGPRSPLHF. As DNA, the CDR3 is TGTGCCAGCAGCTTAAAGGCCGGACCACGGTCACCCCTCCACTTT. This chain uses TRBV7-6 with TRBJ1-6; D unclear. V shed 2 bases and J shed 10 bases, with 15 bases lying between them. The CDR3 has 15 amino acids. Germline V gene data show CDR1 as SGHVS and CDR2 as FNYEAQ.

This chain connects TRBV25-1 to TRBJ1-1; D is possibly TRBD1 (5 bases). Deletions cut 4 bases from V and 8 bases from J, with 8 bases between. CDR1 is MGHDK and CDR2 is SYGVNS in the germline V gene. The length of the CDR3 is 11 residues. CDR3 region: CASSVGGEAFF. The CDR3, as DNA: TGTGCCAGCAGTGTGGGGGGAGAAGCTTTCTTT.

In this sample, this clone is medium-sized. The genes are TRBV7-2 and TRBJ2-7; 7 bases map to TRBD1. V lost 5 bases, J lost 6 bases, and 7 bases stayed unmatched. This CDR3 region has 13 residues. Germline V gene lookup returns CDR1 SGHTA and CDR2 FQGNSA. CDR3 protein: CASSLLTGAEQYF. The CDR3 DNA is TGTGCCAGCAGCCTTCTTACAGGGGCCGAGCAGTACTTC.

The CDR3 region has the DNA TGTGCCAGCGGACGGAACGTCGACTTCTACGAGCAGTACTTC. It specifies CASGRNVDFYEQYF. The chain uses TRBV2 and TRBJ2-7; no definite D call. CDR3 length: 14 amino acids. Between the trimmed V and J ends, which lost 8 bases and 3 bases, there was a span of 17 bases. CDR1 SNHLY and CDR2 FYNNEI come from the germline V gene.

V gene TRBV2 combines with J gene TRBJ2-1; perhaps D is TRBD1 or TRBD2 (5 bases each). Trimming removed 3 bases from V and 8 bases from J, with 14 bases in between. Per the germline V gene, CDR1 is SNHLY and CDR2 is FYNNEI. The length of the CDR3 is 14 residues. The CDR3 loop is CASSEILRGDEQFF. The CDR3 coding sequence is TGTGCCAGCAGTGAGATTTTAAGGGGAGATGAGCAGTTCTTC.

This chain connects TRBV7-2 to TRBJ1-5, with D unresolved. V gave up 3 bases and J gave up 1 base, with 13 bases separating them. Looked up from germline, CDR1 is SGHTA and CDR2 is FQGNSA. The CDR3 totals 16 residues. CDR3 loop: CASSLTGSSSNQPQHF. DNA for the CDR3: TGTGCCAGCAGCTTGACGGGGTCGTCGAGCAATCAGCCCCAGCATTTT. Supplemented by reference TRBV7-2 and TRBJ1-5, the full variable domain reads GAGVSQSPSNKVTEKGKDVELRCDPISGHTALYWYRQSLGQGLEFLIYFQGNSAPDKSGLPSDRFSAERTGGSVSTLTIQRTQQEDSAVYLCASSLTGSSSNQPQHFGDGTRLSIL.

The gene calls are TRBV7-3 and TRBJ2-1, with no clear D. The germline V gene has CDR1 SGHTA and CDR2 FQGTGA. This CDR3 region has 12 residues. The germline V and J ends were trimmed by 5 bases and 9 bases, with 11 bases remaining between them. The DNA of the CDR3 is TGTGCCAGCAGCCAAAGCCCGGGTGAGCAGTTCTTC. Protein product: CASSQSPGEQFF. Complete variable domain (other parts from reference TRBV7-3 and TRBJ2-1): GAGVSQTPSNKVTEKGKYVELRCDPISGHTALYWYRQSLGQGPEFLIYFQGTGAADDSGLPNDRFFAVRPEGSVSTLKIQRTERGDSAVYLCASSQSPGEQFFGPGTRLTVL.

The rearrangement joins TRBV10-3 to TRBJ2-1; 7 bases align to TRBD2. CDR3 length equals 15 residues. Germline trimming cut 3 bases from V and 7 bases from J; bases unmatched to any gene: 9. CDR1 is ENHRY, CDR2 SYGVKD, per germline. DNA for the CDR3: TGTGCCATCAGTGACTCGGCGGGAGTCGGGAATGAGCAGTTCTTC. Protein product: CAISDSAGVGNEQFF.